The 9 T cell receptor beta chains below all came from one sample that was sequenced in a study of blood T cell repertoires in COVID-19. The repertoire was sequenced with immunoSEQ multiplex PCR; TCRdb's copy has only in-frame clones and lacks some. The table includes approximately 110,000 clones, about four fifths detected once. What was sequenced was peripheral blood. These receptors all stem from a woman aged 70-85 years with acute or convalescent COVID-19.

The rearrangement uses TRBV6-5 and TRBJ2-5; 7 nucleotides line up with TRBD1. V trimming: 6 bases; J trimming: 5 bases; junction bases outside the gene matches: 9. Germline V gives CDR1 MNHEY, CDR2 SVGAGI. The CDR3 sequence is 14 residues long. CDR3 residues: CASRPPGGRETQYF. The DNA of the CDR3 is TGTGCCAGCAGGCCCCCAGGGGGAAGGGAGACCCAGTACTTC.

V is TRBV10-3 and J is TRBJ2-2; 9 nucleotides align to TRBD2. J gave up 1 base and V 8 bases, and 8 bases lay outside the gene matches. Germline values: CDR1 ENHRY, CDR2 SYGVKD. The CDR3 is made up of 16 amino acids. CDR3 coding DNA: TGTGCCATCTCGAACCTAGCGGGGATGAACACCGGGGAGCTGTTTTTT. Its translation: CAISNLAGMNTGELFF.

This clone was counted a single time. V and J are TRBV5-1 and TRBJ2-2; 9 positions match TRBD2. V shed 5 bases and J 7 bases; nucleotides not matched to a gene: 12. This CDR3 is built from 16 residues. The germline V gene encodes CDR1 SGHRS and CDR2 YFSETQ. CDR3 sequence: CASSNIAGVIGGELFF. CDR3 bases: TGCGCCAGCAGTAATATAGCGGGAGTAATAGGCGGGGAGCTGTTTTTT. Looking up the rest from reference TRBV5-1 and TRBJ2-2 gives the full variable domain: KAGVTQTPRYLIKTRGQQVTLSCSPISGHRSVSWYQQTPGQGLQFLFEYFSETQRNKGNFPGRFSGRQFSNSRSEMNVSTLELGDSALYLCASSNIAGVIGGELFFGEGSRLTVL.

In its sample, this clone was seen a few times. The V and J genes are TRBV7-8 and TRBJ1-2; unclear D gene. Germline V lookup: CDR1 SGHVS, CDR2 FQNEAQ. V shed 8 bases and J shed 3 bases, with 19 bases lying between them. The CDR3 has 15 amino acids. DNA for the CDR3: TGTGCCAGCTCCGCTCAGCCTACTATGGACTATGGCTACACCTTC. Translation gives CASSAQPTMDYGYTF.

Details on this clone: Sequence at one end of the junction differs from germline and may be a read error. The same CDR3 also results from other DNA sequences found in this sample. The chain couples TRBV18 to TRBJ1-6; TRBD1 aligns across 7 bases. The CDR3 spans 14 residues. Germline CDR1 is KGHSH and CDR2 is LQKENI. The CDR3 nucleotides are TGCGCCAGCTCACGGGACAGTAATAATTCACCCCTCCACTTT. This gives the protein CASSRDSNNSPLHF.

The V call is TRBV5-5, the J call TRBJ1-5; D is uncertain. This CDR3 comprises 13 residues. CDR1 is SGHKS and CDR2 is YYEKEE in the germline V gene (reference sequence). Trimming shortened V by 1 base and J by 4 bases, and 6 bases separated the two germline ends. CDR3 protein: CASSLSVNQPQHF. CDR3 in DNA: TGTGCCAGCAGCTTGTCTGTAAATCAGCCCCAGCATTTT.

V usage is TRBV4-2 and J usage is TRBJ2-2, with 13 bases lining up with TRBD2. CDR1 LGHNA and CDR2 YNFKEQ come from the germline V gene. J was trimmed by 5 bases and V by 4 bases; bases with no gene match: 10. The CDR3 is 18 residues long. For the CDR3, the DNA is TGTGCCAGCAGCCCCTGGACTAGCGGGAGTATGGAGACCGGGGAGCTGTTTTTT. Encoded protein: CASSPWTSGSMETGELFF.

V and J are TRBV9 and TRBJ2-7; tentative D call: TRBD1 (6 bases). The CDR3 spans 15 residues. CDR1 and CDR2 (germline): SGDLS, YYNGEE. V lost 0 bases to trimming and J lost 0 bases, with 10 bases between them. CDR3 coding DNA: TGTGCCAGCAGCGTAGGAGGGGGTGGCTCCTACGAGCAGTACTTC. Translated, it gives CASSVGGGGSYEQYF.

This rearrangement joins TRBV27 to TRBJ1-5; the D is unclear. V dropped 3 bases and J dropped 4 bases, with 7 bases sitting between them. Germline V gives CDR1 MNHEY, CDR2 SMNVEV (reference sequence). The CDR3 is 13 amino acids. This chain's CDR3 is CASSLGANQPQHF. The CDR3 coding sequence is TGTGCCAGCAGTTTGGGAGCAAATCAGCCCCAGCATTTT.